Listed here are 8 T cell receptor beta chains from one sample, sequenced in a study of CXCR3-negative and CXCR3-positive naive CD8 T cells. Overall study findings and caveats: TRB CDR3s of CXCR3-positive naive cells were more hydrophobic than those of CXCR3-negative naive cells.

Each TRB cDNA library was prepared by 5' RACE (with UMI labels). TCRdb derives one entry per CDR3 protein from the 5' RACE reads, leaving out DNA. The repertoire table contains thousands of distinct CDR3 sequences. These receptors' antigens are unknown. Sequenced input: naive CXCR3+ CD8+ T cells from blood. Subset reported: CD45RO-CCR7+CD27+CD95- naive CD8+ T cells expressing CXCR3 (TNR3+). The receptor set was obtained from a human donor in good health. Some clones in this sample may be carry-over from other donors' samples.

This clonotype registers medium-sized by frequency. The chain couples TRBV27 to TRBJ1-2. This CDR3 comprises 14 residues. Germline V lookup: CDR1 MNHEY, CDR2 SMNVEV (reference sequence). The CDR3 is CASSLGQTGYGYTF.

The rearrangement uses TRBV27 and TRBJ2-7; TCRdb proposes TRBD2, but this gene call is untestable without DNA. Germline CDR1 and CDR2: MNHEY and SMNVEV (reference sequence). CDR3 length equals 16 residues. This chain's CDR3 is CASSRDASGSSYEQYF.

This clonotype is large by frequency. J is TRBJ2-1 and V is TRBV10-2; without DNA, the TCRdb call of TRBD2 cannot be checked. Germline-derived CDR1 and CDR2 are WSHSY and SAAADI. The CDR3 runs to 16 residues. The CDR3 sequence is CASSESAGSSYNEQFF.

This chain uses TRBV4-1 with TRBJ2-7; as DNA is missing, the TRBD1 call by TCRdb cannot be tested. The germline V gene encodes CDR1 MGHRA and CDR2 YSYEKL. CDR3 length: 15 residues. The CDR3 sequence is CASSQLPGQGIEQYF.

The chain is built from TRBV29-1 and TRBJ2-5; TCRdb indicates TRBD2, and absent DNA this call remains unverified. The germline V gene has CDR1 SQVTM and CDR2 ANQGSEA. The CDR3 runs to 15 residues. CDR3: CSVGPHGLARETQYF. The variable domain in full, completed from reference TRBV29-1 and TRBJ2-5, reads SAVISQKPSRDICQRGTSLTIQCQVDSQVTMMFWYRQQPGQSLTLIATANQGSEATYESGFVIDKFPISRPNLTFSTLTVSNMSPEDSSIYLCSVGPHGLARETQYFGPGTRLLVL.

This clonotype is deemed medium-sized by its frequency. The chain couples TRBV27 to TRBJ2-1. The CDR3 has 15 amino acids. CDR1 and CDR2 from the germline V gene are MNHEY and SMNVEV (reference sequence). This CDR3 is CASSLSGVPYNEQFF.

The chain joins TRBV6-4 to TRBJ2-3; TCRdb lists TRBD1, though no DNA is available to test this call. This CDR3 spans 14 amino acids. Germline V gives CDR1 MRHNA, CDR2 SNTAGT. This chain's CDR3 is CASKGQGDSDTQYF.

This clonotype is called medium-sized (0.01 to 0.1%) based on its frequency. This chain's CDR3 is CASSESRLGQETQYF. The chain is built from TRBV2 and TRBJ2-5. The CDR3 consists of 15 residues. Germline V gene data show CDR1 as SNHLY and CDR2 as FYNNEI. Supplemented by reference TRBV2 and TRBJ2-5, the full variable domain reads EPEVTQTPSHQVTQMGQEVILRCVPISNHLYFYWYRQILGQKVEFLVSFYNNEISEKSEIFDDQFSVERPDGSNFTLKIRSTKLEDSAMYFCASSESRLGQETQYFGPGTRLLVL.